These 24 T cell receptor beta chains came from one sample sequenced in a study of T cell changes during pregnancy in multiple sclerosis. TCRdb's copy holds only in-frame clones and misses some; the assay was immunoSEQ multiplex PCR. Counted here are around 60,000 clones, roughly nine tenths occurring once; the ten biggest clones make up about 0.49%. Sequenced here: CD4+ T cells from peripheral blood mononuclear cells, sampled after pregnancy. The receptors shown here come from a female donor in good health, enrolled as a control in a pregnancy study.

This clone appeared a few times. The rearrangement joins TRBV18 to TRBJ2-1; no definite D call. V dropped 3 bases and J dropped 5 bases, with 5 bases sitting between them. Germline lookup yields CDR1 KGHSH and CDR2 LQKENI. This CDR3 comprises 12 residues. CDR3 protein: CASSPANNEQFF. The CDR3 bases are TGTGCCAGCTCACCTGCTAACAATGAGCAGTTCTTC.

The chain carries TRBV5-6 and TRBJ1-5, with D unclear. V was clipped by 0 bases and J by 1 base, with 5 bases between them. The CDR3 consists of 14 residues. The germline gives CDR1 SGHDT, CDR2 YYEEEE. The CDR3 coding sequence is TGTGCCAGCAGCTTGGCCCCGAGCAATCAGCCCCAGCATTTT. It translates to CASSLAPSNQPQHF.

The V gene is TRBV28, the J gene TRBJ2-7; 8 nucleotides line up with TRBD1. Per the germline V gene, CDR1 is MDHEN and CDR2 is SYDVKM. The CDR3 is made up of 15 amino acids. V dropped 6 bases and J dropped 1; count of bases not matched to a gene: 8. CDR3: CASRPGQGASYEQYF. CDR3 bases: TGTGCCAGCAGACCCGGACAGGGAGCTTCCTACGAGCAGTACTTC.

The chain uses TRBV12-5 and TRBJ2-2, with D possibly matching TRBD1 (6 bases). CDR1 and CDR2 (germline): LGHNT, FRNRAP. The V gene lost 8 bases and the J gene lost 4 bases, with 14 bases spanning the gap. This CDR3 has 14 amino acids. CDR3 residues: CASILQGRTGELFF. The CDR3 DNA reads TGTGCTAGTATCCTGCAGGGGCGCACCGGGGAGCTGTTTTTT.

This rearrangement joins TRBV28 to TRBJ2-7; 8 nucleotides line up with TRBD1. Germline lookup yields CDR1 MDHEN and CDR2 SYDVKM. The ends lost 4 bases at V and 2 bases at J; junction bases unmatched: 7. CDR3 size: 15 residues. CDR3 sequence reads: CASSSQGAQPYEQYF. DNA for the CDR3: TGTGCCAGCAGTTCGCAGGGGGCGCAACCCTACGAGCAGTACTTC.

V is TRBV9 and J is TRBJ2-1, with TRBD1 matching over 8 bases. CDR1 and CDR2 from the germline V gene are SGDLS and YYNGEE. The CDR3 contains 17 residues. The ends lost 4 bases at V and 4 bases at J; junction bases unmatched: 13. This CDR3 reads CASSTSRTGILYNEQFF. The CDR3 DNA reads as TGTGCCAGCAGCACCTCTCGGACAGGGATACTTTACAATGAGCAGTTCTTC. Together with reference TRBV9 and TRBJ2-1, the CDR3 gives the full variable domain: DSGVTQTPKHLITATGQRVTLRCSPRSGDLSVYWYQQSLDQGLQFLIQYYNGEERAKGNILERFSAQQFPDLHSELNLSSLELGDSALYFCASSTSRTGILYNEQFFGPGTRLTVL.

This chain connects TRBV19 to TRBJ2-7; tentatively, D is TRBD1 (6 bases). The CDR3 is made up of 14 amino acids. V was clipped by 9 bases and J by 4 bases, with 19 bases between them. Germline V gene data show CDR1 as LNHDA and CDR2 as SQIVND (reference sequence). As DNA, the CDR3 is TGTGCCAGCCACGCACCGGACAGTGAGTACGAGCAGTACTTC. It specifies CASHAPDSEYEQYF.

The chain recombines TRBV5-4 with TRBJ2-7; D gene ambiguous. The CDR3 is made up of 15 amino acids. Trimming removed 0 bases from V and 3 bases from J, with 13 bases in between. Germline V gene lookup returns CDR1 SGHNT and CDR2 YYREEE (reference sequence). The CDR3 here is CASSLGADYNYEQYF. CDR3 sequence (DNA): TGTGCCAGCAGCTTGGGGGCAGATTATAACTACGAGCAGTACTTC.

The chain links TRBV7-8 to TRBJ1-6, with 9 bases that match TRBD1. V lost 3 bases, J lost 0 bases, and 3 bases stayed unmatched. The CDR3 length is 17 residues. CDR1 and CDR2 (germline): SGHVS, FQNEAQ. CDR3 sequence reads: CASSFRDRASYNSPLHF. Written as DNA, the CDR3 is TGTGCCAGCAGCTTCCGGGACAGGGCCTCCTATAATTCACCCCTCCACTTT.

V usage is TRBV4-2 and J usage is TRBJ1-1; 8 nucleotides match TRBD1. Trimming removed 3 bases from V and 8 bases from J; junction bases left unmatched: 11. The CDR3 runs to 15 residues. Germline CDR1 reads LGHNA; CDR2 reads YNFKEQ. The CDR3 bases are TGTGCCAGCAGCCACACGGACAGGGAATCCCCCGAAGCTTTCTTT. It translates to CASSHTDRESPEAFF.

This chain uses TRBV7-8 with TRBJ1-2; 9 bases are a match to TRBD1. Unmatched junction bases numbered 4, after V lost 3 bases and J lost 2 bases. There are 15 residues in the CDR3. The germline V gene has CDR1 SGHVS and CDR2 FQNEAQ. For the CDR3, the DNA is TGTGCCAGCAGCTTGGGGACAGGGCAAAACTATGGCTACACCTTC. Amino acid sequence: CASSLGTGQNYGYTF.

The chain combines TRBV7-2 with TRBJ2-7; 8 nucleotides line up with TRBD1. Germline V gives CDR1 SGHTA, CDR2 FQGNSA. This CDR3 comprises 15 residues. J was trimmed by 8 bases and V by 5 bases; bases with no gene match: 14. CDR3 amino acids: CASSPGTGRRLKQYF. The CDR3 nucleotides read TGTGCCAGCAGCCCGGGGACAGGACGTCGATTGAAGCAGTACTTC.

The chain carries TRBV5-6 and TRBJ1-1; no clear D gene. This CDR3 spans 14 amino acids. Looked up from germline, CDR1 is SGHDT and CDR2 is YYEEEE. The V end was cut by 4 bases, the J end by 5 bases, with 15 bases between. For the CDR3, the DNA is TGTGCCAGCAGCCATAAATTCCTAAGAACTGAAGCTTTCTTT. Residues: CASSHKFLRTEAFF.

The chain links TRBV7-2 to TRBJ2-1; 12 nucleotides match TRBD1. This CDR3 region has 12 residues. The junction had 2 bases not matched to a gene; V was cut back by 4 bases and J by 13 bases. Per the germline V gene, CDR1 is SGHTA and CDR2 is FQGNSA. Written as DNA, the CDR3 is TGTGCCAGCAGCTGGGACAGGGGGCAACAGTTCTTC. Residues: CASSWDRGQQFF.

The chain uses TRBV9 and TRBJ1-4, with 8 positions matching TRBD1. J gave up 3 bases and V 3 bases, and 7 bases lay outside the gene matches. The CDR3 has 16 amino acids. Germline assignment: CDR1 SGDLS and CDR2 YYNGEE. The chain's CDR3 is CASSAGQGIPNEKLFF. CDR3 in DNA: TGTGCCAGCAGCGCAGGACAGGGTATCCCTAATGAAAAACTGTTTTTT.

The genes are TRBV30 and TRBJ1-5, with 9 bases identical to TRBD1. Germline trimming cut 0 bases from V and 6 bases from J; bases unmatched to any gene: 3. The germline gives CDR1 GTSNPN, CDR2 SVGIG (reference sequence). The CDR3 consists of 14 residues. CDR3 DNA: TGTGCCTGGAGTGTAACAGGGGGCGGTCAGCCCCAGCATTTT. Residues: CAWSVTGGGQPQHF.

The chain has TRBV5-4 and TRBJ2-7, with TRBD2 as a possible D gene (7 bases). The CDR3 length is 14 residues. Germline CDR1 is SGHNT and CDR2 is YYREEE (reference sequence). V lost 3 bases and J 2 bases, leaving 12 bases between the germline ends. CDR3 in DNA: TGTGCCAGCAGCTCGGCGGGGGCCGCCTACGAGCAGTACTTC. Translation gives CASSSAGAAYEQYF.

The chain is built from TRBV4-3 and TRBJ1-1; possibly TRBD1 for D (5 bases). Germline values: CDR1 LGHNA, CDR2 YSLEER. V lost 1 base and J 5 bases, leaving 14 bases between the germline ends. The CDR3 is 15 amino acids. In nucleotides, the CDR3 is TGCGCCAGCAGCCAAGCGGGGGGAAGGCAGACTGAAGCTTTCTTT. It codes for CASSQAGGRQTEAFF.

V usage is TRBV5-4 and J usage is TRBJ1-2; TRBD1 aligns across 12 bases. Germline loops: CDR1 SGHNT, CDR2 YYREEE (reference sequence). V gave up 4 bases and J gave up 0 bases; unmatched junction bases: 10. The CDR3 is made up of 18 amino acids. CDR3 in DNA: TGTGCCAGCAGCCCGCGTTGGGACAGGGGGCCCTCTAACTATGGCTACACCTTC. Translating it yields CASSPRWDRGPSNYGYTF.

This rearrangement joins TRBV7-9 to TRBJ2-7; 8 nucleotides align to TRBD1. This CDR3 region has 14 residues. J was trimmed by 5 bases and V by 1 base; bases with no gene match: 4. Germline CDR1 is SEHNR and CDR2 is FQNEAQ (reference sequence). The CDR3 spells CASSLGTGFHEQYF. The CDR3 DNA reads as TGTGCCAGCAGCTTAGGGACAGGGTTCCACGAGCAGTACTTC.

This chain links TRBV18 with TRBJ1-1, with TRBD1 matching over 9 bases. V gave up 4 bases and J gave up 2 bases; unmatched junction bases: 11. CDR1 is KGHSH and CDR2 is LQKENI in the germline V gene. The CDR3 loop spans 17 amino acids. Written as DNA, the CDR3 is TGTGCCAGCTCACGCACAGCAATGGACAGGGGCAACACTGAAGCTTTCTTT. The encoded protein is CASSRTAMDRGNTEAFF.

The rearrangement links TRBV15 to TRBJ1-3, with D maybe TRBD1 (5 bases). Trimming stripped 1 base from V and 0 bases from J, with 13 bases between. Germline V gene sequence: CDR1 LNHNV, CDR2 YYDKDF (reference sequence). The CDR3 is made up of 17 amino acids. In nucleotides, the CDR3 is TGTGCCACCAGCAGAGTAATTGGCAGGGACTCTGGAAACACCATATATTTT. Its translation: CATSRVIGRDSGNTIYF.

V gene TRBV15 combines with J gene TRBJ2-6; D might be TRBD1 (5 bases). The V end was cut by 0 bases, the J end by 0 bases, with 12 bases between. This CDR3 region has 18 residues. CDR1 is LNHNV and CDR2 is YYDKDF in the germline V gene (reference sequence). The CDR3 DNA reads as TGTGCCACCAGCAGAGAAGGGGCTCTCTCCTCTGGGGCCAACGTCCTGACTTTC. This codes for CATSREGALSSGANVLTF.

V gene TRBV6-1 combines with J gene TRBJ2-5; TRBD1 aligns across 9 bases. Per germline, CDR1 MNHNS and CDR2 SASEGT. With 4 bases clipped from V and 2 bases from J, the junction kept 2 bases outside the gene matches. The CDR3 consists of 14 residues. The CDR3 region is CASSVDRGQETQYF. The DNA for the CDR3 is TGTGCCAGCAGTGTTGACAGGGGGCAAGAGACCCAGTACTTC.